This is a list of T cell receptor beta chains from one sample in a study of siplizumab effects on memory and regulatory T cells. TCRdb keeps only in-frame clones here, not all; method: immunoSEQ multiplex PCR. The table records 95,000 to 100,000 clones, 80% to 95% of them present only once. Specimen: non-Treg CD4+ T cells sorted from blood. Receptors were obtained from a human donor in good health. CDR3s include the opening cysteine and the closing phenylalanine or tryptophan. Fields, in order: V gene, clone size, D gene, J gene, CDR3 protein, CDR3 DNA. D genes are given only for firm matches. The listing skips clone size in some rows; elsewhere it reads once, few, many or a size class.

TRBV7-2,NA,NA,TRBJ1-6,CASSWGVAGNSPLHF,TGTGCCAGCAGCTGGGGCGTGGCGGGTAATTCACCCCTCCACTTT
TRBV5-1,NA,NA,TRBJ2-5,CASSFRGVEETQYF,TGCGCCAGCAGCTTCAGGGGAGTAGAAGAGACCCAGTACTTC
TRBV10-1,NA,NA,TRBJ2-3,CATQSGRRTDTQYF,TGCGCCACCCAGAGCGGGCGTAGGACAGATACGCAGTATTTT
TRBV7-2,NA,NA,TRBJ2-3,CASSSFPRGGTDTQYF,TGTGCCAGCAGCTCCTTTCCTAGGGGAGGCACAGATACGCAGTATTTT
TRBV28,NA,NA,TRBJ2-7,CASTSPDQIPAAQYF,TGTGCCAGCACTTCCCCGGACCAAATTCCGGCCGCTCAGTACTTC
TRBV15,NA,TRBD2,TRBJ2-1,CATSRTSGRGSYNEQFF,TGTGCCACCAGCAGGACTAGCGGGAGGGGATCCTACAATGAGCAGTTCTTC
TRBV5-6,NA,TRBD2,TRBJ2-7,CASSFLTGTSFEQYF,TGTGCCAGCAGTTTCCTGACCGGGACTAGCTTCGAGCAGTACTTC
TRBV7-9,NA,NA,TRBJ2-3,CASSLTRGTDTQYF,TGTGCCAGCAGCTTAACTCGGGGGACAGATACGCAGTATTTT
TRBV5-1,once,NA,TRBJ2-2,CASSRDGWVNTGELFF,TGCGCCAGCAGCAGGGACGGATGGGTGAACACCGGGGAGCTGTTTTTT
TRBV6-1,NA,NA,TRBJ1-2,CASSEASGQGRRSGYTF,TGTGCCAGCAGTGAAGCCTCAGGGCAGGGGAGGAGGAGTGGCTACACCTTC
TRBV6-1,NA,NA,TRBJ2-1,CASAGPSFEQFF,TGTGCCAGCGCGGGACCATCTTTTGAGCAGTTCTTC
TRBV6-1,NA,NA,TRBJ2-1,CASSEAGLRGNEQFF,TGTGCCAGCAGCGAAGCTGGCCTGAGGGGCAATGAGCAGTTCTTC
TRBV18,NA,NA,TRBJ2-3,CASSPAGDSLSAQYF,TGTGCCAGCTCACCTGCCGGGGACTCCCTTTCGGCGCAGTATTTT
TRBV19,NA,TRBD2,TRBJ2-5,CASKASGRVETQYF,TGTGCCAGTAAGGCTAGCGGGAGGGTTGAGACCCAGTACTTC
TRBV7-9,NA,NA,TRBJ2-5,CASSISAETQYF,TGTGCCAGCAGCATTAGCGCGGAGACCCAGTACTTC
TRBV28,NA,TRBD1,TRBJ1-3,CASSGQDSGNTIYF,TGTGCCAGCAGCGGACAGGACTCTGGAAACACCATATATTTT
TRBV11-2,NA,TRBD1,TRBJ2-1,CASSWAGQGNNEQFF,TGTGCCAGCAGCTGGGCGGGACAGGGAAACAATGAGCAGTTCTTC
TRBV7-9,NA,NA,TRBJ2-7,CASSSSGLYEQYF,TGTGCCAGCAGCAGTAGCGGACTATACGAGCAGTACTTC
TRBV5-4,once,NA,TRBJ2-5,CASSLGWGLGAQYF,TGTGCCAGCAGCTTGGGGTGGGGCCTGGGGGCCCAGTACTTC
TRBV7-2,NA,NA,TRBJ2-7,CASSSKPYEQYF,TGTGCCAGCAGCTCCAAACCCTACGAGCAGTACTTC
TRBV27,NA,NA,TRBJ2-1,CASGIGRYEQFF,TGTGCCAGCGGGATAGGGAGGTATGAGCAGTTCTTC
TRBV7-6,NA,NA,TRBJ2-2,CASSIFVGGNTGELFF,TGTGCCAGCAGCATCTTTGTGGGAGGAAACACCGGGGAGCTGTTTTTT
TRBV5-6,NA,NA,TRBJ2-2,CASRGLNTGELFF,TGTGCCAGCCGAGGGTTGAACACCGGGGAGCTGTTTTTT
TRBV6-5,few,TRBD1,TRBJ2-5,CASRNHDREETQYF,TGTGCCAGCAGAAATCACGACAGGGAAGAGACCCAGTACTTC
TRBV15,NA,NA,TRBJ2-5,CATSLLSGGETQYF,TGTGCCACCAGCCTCCTCTCTGGGGGAGAGACCCAGTACTTC
TRBV5-4,NA,NA,TRBJ2-2,CASSIRTEHTGELFF,TGTGCCAGCAGCATACGGACCGAACACACCGGGGAGCTGTTTTTT
TRBV28,NA,NA,TRBJ1-1,CASSSYAGRGAEAFF,TGTGCCAGCAGTTCGTACGCGGGCAGGGGCGCTGAAGCTTTCTTT
TRBV21-1,few,NA,TRBJ1-5,CASSDIKEADQPQHF,TGTGCCAGCAGCGACATCAAAGAGGCAGATCAGCCCCAGCATTTT
TRBV2,NA,TRBD2,TRBJ2-1,CASSGGDSGLGNEQFF,TGTGCCAGCAGTGGCGGGGATAGCGGGCTAGGGAATGAGCAGTTCTTC
TRBV2,NA,NA,TRBJ1-1,CASLPGIVNTEAFF,TGTGCCAGTCTGCCTGGAATTGTGAACACTGAAGCTTTCTTT
TRBV6-1,NA,NA,TRBJ1-2,CASNSGAGPYGYTF,TGTGCCAGCAATAGTGGGGCAGGTCCCTATGGCTACACCTTC
TRBV29-1,NA,NA,TRBJ2-3,CSVGGSGTDTQYF,TGCAGCGTTGGAGGGAGTGGGACAGATACGCAGTATTTT
TRBV28,NA,NA,TRBJ1-2,CASSSRGAGRYGYTF,TGTGCCAGCAGTTCCCGGGGAGCAGGGCGCTATGGCTACACCTTC
TRBV4-1,NA,TRBD1,TRBJ1-1,CASSRYRDRGGNTEAFF,TGCGCCAGCAGCCGTTATAGGGACAGGGGGGGGAACACTGAAGCTTTCTTT
TRBV2,NA,NA,TRBJ1-6,CASRRTVKPLHF,TGTGCCAGCCGAAGAACGGTGAAACCCCTCCACTTT
TRBV7-3,NA,TRBD2,TRBJ2-1,CASSFRLAGGNEQFF,TGTGCCAGCAGCTTTAGACTAGCGGGAGGAAATGAGCAGTTCTTC
TRBV19,NA,NA,TRBJ1-1,CASIPQLGTNTEAFF,TGTGCCAGTATTCCCCAGCTGGGAACGAACACTGAAGCTTTCTTT
TRBV7-6,NA,TRBD1,TRBJ2-7,CASSLGQGLYEQYF,TGTGCCAGCAGTTTGGGACAGGGGCTATACGAGCAGTACTTC
TRBV12-5,NA,NA,TRBJ1-2,CASGPTIRHSEGDGYTF,TGTGCTAGTGGTCCTACTATACGACACTCCGAGGGCGATGGCTACACCTTC
TRBV6-1,NA,NA,TRBJ2-6,CASRTESSGANVLTF,TGTGCCAGCCGGACGGAAAGCTCTGGGGCCAACGTCCTGACTTTC
TRBV6-5,NA,NA,TRBJ1-1,CASSYSGEGAFF,TGTGCCAGCAGTTACTCTGGCGAGGGAGCTTTCTTT
TRBV30,NA,NA,TRBJ2-5,CAWSVGGFQETQYF,TGTGCCTGGAGTGTCGGGGGTTTCCAAGAGACCCAGTACTTC
TRBV7-8,NA,TRBD1,TRBJ1-5,CASSRGYRGLPNQPQHF,TGTGCCAGCAGCAGGGGATACAGGGGGCTCCCCAATCAGCCCCAGCATTTT
TRBV9,NA,TRBD1,TRBJ2-3,CASSAGTGGALKQYF,TGTGCCAGCAGCGCCGGGACAGGGGGCGCGTTAAAGCAGTATTTT
TRBV30,NA,TRBD1,TRBJ1-1,CAWTDRADAFF,TGTGCCTGGACGGACAGGGCGGATGCTTTCTTT
TRBV4-1,NA,NA,TRBJ1-5,CASSQDRRVGQPQHF,TGCGCCAGCAGCCAAGATCGCAGGGTCGGCCAGCCCCAGCATTTT
TRBV10-1,NA,NA,TRBJ2-7,CASTDRYEQYF,TGCGCCAGTACAGACCGCTACGAGCAGTACTTC
TRBV30,NA,NA,TRBJ1-4,CAWRPLWTRAGEKLFF,TGTGCCTGGAGGCCGTTATGGACGCGGGCCGGTGAAAAACTGTTTTTT